This is a list of T cell receptor beta chains from one sample in a study of cytomegalovirus exposure and HLA in healthy donors. Clones were read by immunoSEQ multiplex PCR, and TCRdb kept only the in-frame ones, dropping some. The sample shows about 130,000 clones, under 85% of them seen only once. The specimen sequenced was PBMCs. These receptors all stem from a woman aged 40-49 years in good health and CMV-seropositive. Each CDR3 is given with its conserved first and last residue. Size values are once, few and many counts, or a class for expanded clones, and some rows have none.

j_call clone_size v_call cdr3_aa
TRBJ2-7 - TRBV2 CASRVAGGSYEQYF
TRBJ2-3 - TRBV13 CASSSKTYREERLRGADTQYF
TRBJ1-1 few TRBV11-2 CASSAPGQVNTEAFF
TRBJ2-3 - TRBV28 CASSSPGASGGQDTQYF
TRBJ2-7 - TRBV2 CASSARLAERYEQYF
TRBJ2-1 - TRBV5-4 CASTETSINEQFF
TRBJ1-5 - TRBV6-1 CASSEWWEYSNQPQHF
TRBJ2-6 few TRBV4-1 CASSPGGQGVIGANVLTF
TRBJ2-7 - TRBV28 CASSPPAGGRSYEQYF
TRBJ1-5 - TRBV19 CASKRWRGEPNQPQHF
TRBJ2-7 - TRBV27 CASSLSGLAGANEQYF
TRBJ2-2 - TRBV7-6 CASLPGTNTGELFF
TRBJ1-2 - TRBV30 CAWSSGHGYTF
TRBJ1-1 - TRBV5-4 CASRLYLNTEAFF
TRBJ1-5 - TRBV6-1 CASSEGQGRQPQHF
TRBJ1-2 medium-sized TRBV7-9 CASSLGTAFYSYTF
TRBJ2-3 - TRBV11-1 CASSLAGLATDTQYF
TRBJ2-4 once TRBV6-5 CASRPAGGALNIQYF
TRBJ2-4 few TRBV6-1 CASSEARSGRVAKNIQYF
TRBJ2-7 - TRBV28 CASSLFGTPAGLYEQYF
TRBJ2-7 - TRBV7-3 CASSLTGQGAYEQYF
TRBJ2-1 - TRBV5-1 CASSLGGIYNEQFF
TRBJ2-5 - TRBV15 CATSRVAGKETQYF
TRBJ2-2 few TRBV19 CASSWDRWNTGELFF
TRBJ1-5 - TRBV19 CASSTAGLQPQHF
TRBJ2-3 - TRBV5-1 CASSPRLAGGLEDTQYF
TRBJ2-3 - TRBV7-9 CASSLTAIAGGTTDTQYF
TRBJ2-2 - TRBV5-4 CASSLKSGGYRVKAGELFF
TRBJ2-7 - TRBV5-1 CASSLFGIDEQYF
TRBJ2-3 - TRBV19 CASSNPWTSGNRDTQYF
TRBJ1-5 - TRBV28 CASRGSYPRGQPQHF
TRBJ1-6 - TRBV2 CATSTFQDNSPLHF
TRBJ1-1 - TRBV5-1 CASSLTGVEAFF
TRBJ1-1 - TRBV6-1 CASFGGAGPNTEAFF
TRBJ2-3 - TRBV19 CASSIGQTSGSINTQYF
TRBJ1-2 - TRBV7-8 CASSLGQGASYGYTF
TRBJ2-1 - TRBV6-4 CASSPLAGGEQFF
TRBJ1-2 - TRBV7-2 CASSLVVGTNYGYTF
TRBJ2-7 - TRBV5-4 CASSLQGTYEQYF
TRBJ1-1 - TRBV2 CASRLGQGIEAFF
TRBJ2-1 - TRBV28 CASSFKGLRLATNEQFF
TRBJ1-5 few TRBV7-9 CASSAQGGQPQHF
TRBJ1-1 few TRBV9 CASSVVGGDRGRPMNTEAFF
TRBJ2-3 - TRBV5-8 CASSPAGGLYTDTQYF
TRBJ2-3 - TRBV18 CASSPKVASGVTDTQYF
TRBJ2-1 - TRBV13 CASSLAYGRTYNEQFF
TRBJ1-1 - TRBV4-1 CASRQGPEAFF
TRBJ1-1 - TRBV4-1 CASSLTTGNTEAFF
TRBJ1-1 - TRBV2 CASSRQMNTEAFF
TRBJ2-1 - TRBV21-1 CASSRVGQGNTFKSYEQFF
TRBJ1-1 - TRBV28 CASSLAGAKTEAFF
TRBJ1-4 - TRBV7-9 CSSSRDGGVFF
TRBJ1-1 few TRBV2 CASSWANTEAFF
TRBJ1-3 - TRBV5-6 CASSFQAGNTIYF
TRBJ1-1 - TRBV27 CASSLGLLNTEAFF
TRBJ2-7 - TRBV5-3 CARSLRTGESYEQYF
TRBJ2-5 - TRBV7-8 CASSLGLETQYF
TRBJ1-4 - TRBV5-4 CASSGNPGGAEEKLFF
TRBJ2-2 - TRBV7-8 CASSLRTLSSGELFF